Listed below are T cell receptor beta chains from one sample, sequenced in a study of OX40 agonist ivuxolimab in advanced cancers. Clones were read by immunoSEQ multiplex PCR, and TCRdb kept only the in-frame ones, dropping some. The table records about 43,000 clones, around 86% of them present only once. The specimen was CD4+ or CD8+ T cells sorted from blood, collected in a trial of the OX40 agonist ivuxolimab. Receptors were obtained from an adult with an advanced solid tumor such as melanoma, head and neck, liver or kidney cancer. The CDR3 runs from the conserved cysteine through the conserved F or W. D genes are given only for firm matches. Size is stated for part of the rows, as once, few or many counts, or as a class when the clone is expanded.

D gene,V gene,clone size,J gene,CDR3 DNA,CDR3 protein
TRBD2,TRBV2,.,TRBJ2-7,TGTGCCAGCAGCCGCGGGACTAACCTGTACGAGCAGTACTTC,CASSRGTNLYEQYF
.,TRBV18,.,TRBJ1-4,TGTGCCAGCTCACTTTGGGGGACTAATGAAAAACTGTTTTTT,CASSLWGTNEKLFF
.,TRBV7-3,.,TRBJ2-3,TGTGCCAGCAGCTTAATGCAGGAGGATACGCAGTATTTT,CASSLMQEDTQYF
TRBD1,TRBV19,.,TRBJ1-1,TGTGCCAGTCGGATTGACGGGACAGGGGAAGAGTCTGAAGCTTTCTTT,CASRIDGTGEESEAFF
.,TRBV7-9,.,TRBJ1-1,TGTGCCAGCAGCTCGTCCGGGGGTAGTGCTGAAGCTTTCTTT,CASSSSGGSAEAFF
.,TRBV6-6,few,TRBJ1-2,TGTGCCAGCAGTCCTATGGATGGCTACACCTTC,CASSPMDGYTF
TRBD1,TRBV5-5,.,TRBJ2-7,TGTGCCAGCAGCTTGTCAGTAGGGACAGGACTCTACGAGCAGTACTTC,CASSLSVGTGLYEQYF
.,TRBV15,.,TRBJ1-3,TGTGCCACCAGCAGAGATTTTGGCTACTCTGGAAACACCATATATTTT,CATSRDFGYSGNTIYF
.,TRBV6-5,.,TRBJ1-3,TGTGCCAGCAGTCCTACGAGGACATCTGGAAACACCATATATTTT,CASSPTRTSGNTIYF
.,TRBV4-1,.,TRBJ1-3,TGCGCCAGCAGCCAAACCACGGCACGGGTCTCTGGAAACACCATATATTTT,CASSQTTARVSGNTIYF